This TCR beta chain was profiled in a study of metastatic and nonmetastatic thyroid tumors. About the study: It was across blood and tumor or nodule tissue from malignant and benign thyroid patients that repertoires were compared. Findings and limits, study-wide: Significantly greater TCR beta diversity was reportedly found in malignant thyroid tumors than in benign nodules (in blood and tumor).

The V gene's germline CDR1 is SGDLS and CDR2 YYNGEE. V lost 4 bases and J 0 bases, leaving 20 bases between the germline ends. The CDR3 totals 17 residues. Many counts were recorded for this clone. The target antigen is unknown. Each patient went into thyroid surgery without having received any treatment. Per the original methods: Differences in CDR3 between clinicopathological groups were drawn on to build a classifier intended to discriminate distant-metastatic papillary thyroid cancer patients. TCRdb re-called clones via MiXCR from the PCR reads. The V and J calls and clone size come from TCRdb's table, not from the authors' own analysis. The repertoire has tens of thousands of clones, roughly 12% of them found once; the top ten carry 9% to 10%.

The clonotype was recovered from a male donor with papillary thyroid cancer or a benign thyroid nodule (not recorded which). Some clones in this sample may be carry-over from other donors' samples. What was sequenced was blood. V is TRBV9 and J is TRBJ2-7; D remains ambiguous. CDR3 region: CASSPSSWGESSYEQYF. DNA for the CDR3: TGTGCCAGCAGCCCCAGCTCCTGGGGTGAGAGCTCCTACGAGCAGTACTTC. The variable domain in full, completed from reference TRBV9 and TRBJ2-7, reads DSGVTQTPKHLITATGQRVTLRCSPRSGDLSVYWYQQSLDQGLQFLIQYYNGEERAKGNILERFSAQQFPDLHSELNLSSLELGDSALYFCASSPSSWGESSYEQYFGPGTRLTVT.